This T cell receptor (beta chain) comes out of a study of shared clonotypes between healthy human individuals. The study, taken as a whole, reports: Estimated richness was generally greater in naive than memory subsets.

As for this clone: The antigen is unknown.

The assay used deep level. The DNA input per sorted-subset replicate PCR was around 200 ng, corresponding to tens of thousands of T cell genomes. Profiling relied on immunoSEQ multiplex PCR, and the TCRdb table lists in-frame clones only, not all of them. The repertoire holds 2 million to 2.5 million clones, with approximately 96% as singletons. This CDR3 spans 14 amino acids. V lost 5 bases and J 1 base, leaving 10 bases between the germline ends. Germline assignment: CDR1 SGHAT and CDR2 FQNNGV. Specimen: naive CD4+ T cells sorted from blood. Subset here: CD45RA+ positively selected. This TCR came from a man between 18 and 29 years old in good health. This chain links TRBV11-2 with TRBJ2-3; D is unclear. The chain's CDR3 is CASSQVFRTDTQYF. Written as DNA, the CDR3 is TGTGCCAGCAGCCAGGTTTTCCGCACAGATACGCAGTATTTT.